This T cell receptor (beta chain) appears in the sequencing data of a study of blood T cell repertoires in COVID-19. The wider study: Italy, Spain and the United States were the sources of the convalescent and acute COVID-19 samples. T cells, B-cell-depleted T cells, or PBMCs supplied cDNA or gDNA.

CDR1 and CDR2 (germline): LNHDA, SQIVND (reference sequence). The germline V and J ends were trimmed by 7 bases and 0 bases, with 10 bases remaining between them. This CDR3 has 14 residues. Under the authors' procedure: Amplification of reference gene primers was used by the study to estimate nucleated cell counts. The assay was immunoSEQ multiplex PCR, and TCRdb's table has in-frame clones only and misses some. The V and J calls and the clone size are those of that table, but D and trimming were determined from the DNA. The sample lists around 210,000 clones, approximately 85% occurring once. Enrolled during active infection, Seattle patients were then followed longitudinally.

Sequences were obtained from peripheral blood. This sequence joins TRBV19 and TRBJ1-3, with D unclear. The source of this sequence is a man over 45 with COVID-19, enrolled during active disease. The CDR3 is CASTLAGSGNTIYF. In DNA form, the CDR3 reads TGTGCCAGTACACTGGCAGGCTCTGGAAACACCATATATTTT.